This T cell receptor (beta chain) was retrieved from a study of blood T cell repertoires in COVID-19 (TCRdb year 2020). Study-level background: Samples covering the acute and convalescent phases of COVID-19 were provided by collaborators in the United States, Italy and Spain. The prospective study material was composed of cDNA or gDNA derived from T cells, B-cell-depleted T cells, or PBMCs. Where HLA class I and class II types were available, the types were taken from metadata supplied by the sample provider, not from assay-based typing. Samples came from the ongoing ImmuneRACE study (first 160 participants) plus 1,254 subjects from 6 global collaborators. Sample metadata almost always included a de-identified subject ID, COVID-19 status, age in years and sex. Subjects who had been exposed to COVID-19, were actively infected with it, or had recovered from it provided the deeply sampled blood TCRbeta repertoires that made up the dataset. A freely available public database, intended as a resource for researchers studying the immune response to SARS-CoV-2, is where the repertoires were released. Paper-wide results and their limitations: The amount of clinical and demographic metadata varied by source and participant and was provided uncurated.

With respect to this clone: There is no known antigen for this receptor. Within one base of it there is no much larger clone, and no base qualities were kept.

Collaborating institutions collected whole blood in K2EDTA tubes following their own protocols. For TCRbeta analysis, collaborators shipped samples in one of three forms: frozen whole blood, isolated PBMCs, or DNA extracted from either of those sample types. TCRbeta CDR3 regions were amplified from genomic DNA using the immunoSEQ Assay, a bias-controlled multiplex PCR. As for the original processing: The number of nucleated cells in each sample was estimated from the amplification of reference gene primers within the assay. To quantify the absolute abundance of each unique TCRbeta CDR3 rearrangement, sequence reads were collapsed and filtered. Productive Simpson clonality was computed per sample as the square root of Simpson's diversity index over productive rearrangements. TCRdb re-hosts the immuneACCESS table, in-frame sequences only. Its copies lack some clones; in the studies checked, an unresolved V gene accounts for under half of them, and the cause for the rest is not known. That table supplies the V and J calls and clone size; D and trimming were determined from the DNA. In all, the sample holds around 200,000 clones, and over 75% of those were seen once. 2.5% of the sample belongs to the ten largest clones.

The CDR3 runs 16 amino acids, cysteine and phenylalanine included. Only CDR3 DNA remains: 48 bases, in frame from the first base. Germline trimming: 2 bases from V, 1 base from J; junction bases outside gene matches: 6. The germline V gene (reference sequence) specifies SGHNT as CDR1 and YYREEE as CDR2. Recombination joined TRBV5-4 with TRBJ1-1, with 9 central nucleotides matching TRBD1. The sequence was obtained from a middle-aged man with active or convalescent COVID-19. Sample: peripheral blood. Read as DNA, the sequence is TGTGCCAGCAGCTTAGGACAGGGGTTTCCGAACACTGAAGCTTTCTTT. The resulting protein is CASSLGQGFPNTEAFF.